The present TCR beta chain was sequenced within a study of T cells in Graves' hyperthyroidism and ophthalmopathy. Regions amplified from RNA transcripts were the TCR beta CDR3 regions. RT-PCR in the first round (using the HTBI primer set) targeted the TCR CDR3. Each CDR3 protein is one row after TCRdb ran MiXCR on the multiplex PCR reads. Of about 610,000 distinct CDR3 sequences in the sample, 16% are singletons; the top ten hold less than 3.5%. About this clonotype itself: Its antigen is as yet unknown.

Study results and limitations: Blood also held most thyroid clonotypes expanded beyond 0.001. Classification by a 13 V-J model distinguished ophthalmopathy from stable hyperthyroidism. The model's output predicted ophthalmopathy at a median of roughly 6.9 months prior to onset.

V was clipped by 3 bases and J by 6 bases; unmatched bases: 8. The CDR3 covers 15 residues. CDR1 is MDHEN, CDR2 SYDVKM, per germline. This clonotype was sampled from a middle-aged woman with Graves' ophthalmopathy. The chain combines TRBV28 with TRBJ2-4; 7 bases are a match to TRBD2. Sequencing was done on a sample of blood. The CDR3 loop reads CASSFLSGNGNIQYF. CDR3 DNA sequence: TGTGCCAGCAGTTTTCTGAGCGGGAATGGAAACATTCAGTACTTC.